The 15 T cell receptor beta chains reported below all come from one sample, sequenced in a study of T-cell memory formation after mild COVID-19. MiXCR was run by TCRdb on the 5' RACE reads, yielding one entry per CDR3 protein. The table shows hundreds of thousands of distinct CDR3 sequences, with 16% occurring only once. The sequencing sample was made of PBMCs or a T cell subset sorted from them (not recorded which). These receptors came from a man aged 18 to 30 who had mild COVID-19 (a few samples of this study predate the infection). Cell type and time point are not known.

In this sample, this clonotype turned up many times. The chain recombines TRBV7-2 with TRBJ2-5; no reliable D call. This CDR3 has 17 residues. Trimming pared 1 base from V and 0 bases from J, leaving 15 bases between. The germline V gene has CDR1 SGHTA and CDR2 FQGNSA. The CDR3 DNA reads TGTGCCAGCAGCTTAGGGTGGTTCAGAGAGTACCAAGAGACCCAGTACTTC. It is translated as CASSLGWFREYQETQYF.

The chain employs TRBV7-2 and TRBJ2-3, with D perhaps given as TRBD1 or TRBD2 (6 bases each). Germline V CDR1 and CDR2: SGHTA, FQGNSA. V lost 5 bases and J lost 0, with 24 bases in between. The CDR3 spans 19 residues. The CDR3 reads CASSQWGALTTTSTDTQYF. The CDR3 nucleotides read TGTGCCAGCAGCCAGTGGGGGGCACTCACTACAACTAGCACAGATACGCAGTATTTT. The full variable domain, rest sourced from reference TRBV7-2 and TRBJ2-3, is GAGVSQSPSNKVTEKGKDVELRCDPISGHTALYWYRQSLGQGLEFLIYFQGNSAPDKSGLPSDRFSAERTGGSVSTLTIQRTQQEDSAVYLCASSQWGALTTTSTDTQYFGPGTRLTVL.

This clonotype appeared a single time. The chain is built from TRBV27 and TRBJ1-2; tentatively, D is TRBD1 (6 bases). The CDR3 consists of 12 residues. The V end lost 8 bases, the J end lost 8 bases, and 15 bases lay between the germline ends. The germline V gene encodes CDR1 MNHEY and CDR2 SMNVEV (reference sequence). DNA of the CDR3: TGTGCCAGCGGTCGGGACATGCGCGGCTACACCTTC. It translates to CASGRDMRGYTF.

In this sample, this clonotype turned up a few times. The chain uses TRBV4-1 and TRBJ2-7, with 9 bases identical to TRBD1. There are 15 residues in the CDR3. Germline V gene sequence: CDR1 MGHRA, CDR2 YSYEKL. V gave up 4 bases and J gave up 2 bases; unmatched junction bases: 6. This chain's CDR3 is CASSPGQGLTYEQYV. CDR3 nucleotides: TGCGCCAGCAGCCCGGGACAGGGCCTAACCTACGAGCAGTACGTC.

In its sample, this clonotype was seen many times. Germline and junction disagree at one end, which may indicate a read error. The chain couples TRBV27 to TRBJ1-5; maybe TRBD1 (5 bases). CDR3 length equals 12 residues. Germline CDR1 and CDR2: MNHEY and SMNVEV (reference sequence). DNA of the CDR3: TGTGCCAGCAGTCTATCGGGGGGGCCCCAGCATTTT. Its protein is CASSLSGGPQHF.

The chain has TRBV14 and TRBJ2-2; no definite D call. Germline CDR1 is SGHDN and CDR2 is FVKESK. V was pared by 3 bases and J by 1 base, with 9 bases between. This CDR3 is built from 15 residues. Written as DNA, the CDR3 is TGTGCCAGCAGCCACCTACAGCTGAACACCGGGGAGCTGTTTTTT. This gives the protein CASSHLQLNTGELFF.

This clonotype was counted between two and nine times. This rearrangement joins TRBV7-2 to TRBJ1-5; no clear D. Germline V lookup: CDR1 SGHTA, CDR2 FQGNSA. Trimming stripped 2 bases from V and 4 bases from J, with 6 bases between. This CDR3 is 13 amino acids long. CDR3 DNA: TGTGCCAGCAGCTTATGGGAGAATCAGCCCCAGCATTTT. It is translated as CASSLWENQPQHF. The full variable domain, with the rest looked up from reference TRBV7-2 and TRBJ1-5, is GAGVSQSPSNKVTEKGKDVELRCDPISGHTALYWYRQSLGQGLEFLIYFQGNSAPDKSGLPSDRFSAERTGGSVSTLTIQRTQQEDSAVYLCASSLWENQPQHFGDGTRLSIL.

This clonotype was seen only a few times. This chain connects TRBV15 to TRBJ2-1, with D possibly being TRBD2 (5 bases). Looked up from germline, CDR1 is LNHNV and CDR2 is YYDKDF (reference sequence). This CDR3 has 15 amino acids. V was pared by 1 base and J by 3 bases, with 10 bases between. The DNA of the CDR3 is TGTGCCACCAGCAGAGGGTCAGAGGGCTACAATGAGCAGTTCTTC. It yields the protein CATSRGSEGYNEQFF.

This clonotype was observed a handful of times. V usage is TRBV7-9 and J usage is TRBJ2-5; unclear D gene. There are 14 residues in the CDR3. Germline V gene data show CDR1 as SEHNR and CDR2 as FQNEAQ (reference sequence). With 0 bases removed from V and 5 bases from J, the gap between germline ends came to 10 bases. CDR3 bases: TGTGCCAGCAGCTTAGCGGAGACCGGCGAGACCCAGTACTTC. Its protein product is CASSLAETGETQYF. Complete variable domain (other parts from reference TRBV7-9 and TRBJ2-5): DTGVSQNPRHKITKRGQNVTFRCDPISEHNRLYWYRQTLGQGPEFLTYFQNEAQLEKSRLLSDRFSAERPKGSFSTLEIQRTEQGDSAMYLCASSLAETGETQYFGPGTRLLVL.

The chain couples TRBV27 to TRBJ1-2; D is perhaps TRBD1 (6 bases). The CDR3 runs to 13 residues. The germline V gene encodes CDR1 MNHEY and CDR2 SMNVEV (reference sequence). V was clipped by 6 bases and J by 8 bases, with 16 bases between them. The CDR3 DNA reads as TGTGCCAGCAGACGAAACGGGGGGGCCGGCTACACCTTC. Protein product: CASRRNGGAGYTF.

Only a few counts were recorded for this clonotype. This chain connects TRBV7-3 to TRBJ2-5; no firm D call. Trimming pared 3 bases from V and 2 bases from J, leaving 7 bases between. The germline CDR1 and CDR2 sequences are SGHTA and FQGTGA. This CDR3 is built from 13 residues. Here the CDR3 reads CASSFGTQETQYF. The DNA for the CDR3 is TGTGCCAGCAGCTTCGGCACACAAGAGACCCAGTACTTC.

DNA for the CDR3: TGCGCCAGCAGCACCGGGACAGGGGACACAGATACGCAGTATTTT. Translating gives CASSTGTGDTDTQYF. The rearrangement uses TRBV5-1 and TRBJ2-3, with TRBD1 matching 10 bases. The junction had 4 bases not matched to a gene; V was cut back by 4 bases and J by 2 bases. The CDR3 runs 15 residues. Germline V lookup: CDR1 SGHRS, CDR2 YFSETQ.

There are a few counts of this clonotype. V is TRBV6-6 and J is TRBJ1-1; D is possibly TRBD1 (5 bases). Trimming removed 0 bases at V and 11 bases at J, with 16 bases between. Germline CDR1 reads MNHNY; CDR2 reads SVGAGI (reference sequence). The CDR3 runs 14 residues. CDR3 protein: CASSYSKRHWGAFF. The CDR3 DNA reads as TGTGCCAGCAGTTACTCTAAAAGGCACTGGGGGGCTTTCTTT.

This clonotype was seen a handful of times. The genes are TRBV7-2 and TRBJ2-7; 8 bases match TRBD1. The CDR3 has 15 residues. After removal of 1 base from V and 2 bases from J, the junction contained 4 bases not matched to a gene. CDR1 is SGHTA, CDR2 FQGNSA, per germline. The CDR3, as DNA: TGTGCCAGCAGCTTAGGGGGACAGGTCACCTACGAGCAGTACTTC. Amino acids: CASSLGGQVTYEQYF.

The rearrangement links TRBV7-2 to TRBJ2-6; the D is unclear. Germline lookup yields CDR1 SGHTA and CDR2 FQGNSA. This CDR3 region has 15 residues. Trimming shortened V by 5 bases and J by 1 base, and 9 bases separated the two germline ends. This CDR3 reads CASSPTISGANVLTF. As DNA, the CDR3 is TGTGCCAGCAGCCCAACAATTTCTGGGGCCAACGTCCTGACTTTC.